A selection of T cell receptor beta chains follows, all from one sample in a study of cytomegalovirus exposure and HLA in healthy donors. Sequencing used immunoSEQ multiplex PCR; TCRdb keeps in-frame clones, though not all of them. The sample has approximately 80,000 clones; around 68% are singletons. Material for sequencing was PBMCs. These TCRs come from a man under 40 in good health and CMV-seropositive. Both conserved end residues are trimmed from each CDR3. Rows give clone size only sometimes, using once, few, many, or a class for an expanded clone.

clone size	V gene	CDR3 protein
.	TRBV5-1	ASSLTSGAYNEQF
.	TRBV5-6	ASSPAGSQAYEQY
few	TRBV27	ASSIRLNTEAF
.	TRBV28	ASSSIRGTGNQPQH
.	TRBV5-6	ASSWGQGDYEQY
.	TRBV28	ASRGPAGEAQETQY
few	TRBV6-5	ASSRVERGQDTQY
.	TRBV2	ASRTAGQGDVLT
.	TRBV11-3	ASSLERGTEAF
.	TRBV14	ASSPLTGETDTQY
.	TRBV19	ASSRGVNTEAF
.	TRBV29-1	SVGTGDRTEAF
.	TRBV6-6	ASSYEGETGELF
few	TRBV7-9	ASSLGSPANYGYP
.	TRBV5-1	ASSLDGRLQVDEQF
few	TRBV14	ASSLPGGGRYNEQF
.	TRBV9	ASLGESGGGTDTQY
few	TRBV27	ASGAWSEKLF